This T cell receptor beta chain was recovered during a study of human T cells and chemical hapten exposure. About the research overall: There were per-sample TCR yield variations, arising mainly from small pooled library volume differences.

Study findings and constraints: After DPC sensitization, TCRs above 1 in 1000 frequency showed no change.

Germline CDR1 reads DFQATT; CDR2 reads SNEGSKA (reference sequence). The CDR3 covers 18 residues. The V and J ends lost 5 bases and 6 bases, in that order; junction bases with no gene match: 22. Library preparation tagged each individual cDNA molecule with a unique molecular identifier. The authors' processing: Ranging from roughly 23,224 to 690,600, TCR counts per sample had a median value of around 94,000. TCRdb itself ran the reads through MiXCR, one entry per CDR3 protein. TCRdb, not the authors, supplied the V and J calls. The sample yields about 120,000 distinct CDR3 sequences, 6.5% to 10% seen once. Whole blood, unfractionated, served as the material for total RNA extraction. Concerning this clonotype: The antigen is unknown.

The source of this sequence is a human donor in good health. Some clones in this sample may be carry-over from other donors' samples. Sequencing was done on a sample of whole blood. This chain joins TRBV20-1 and TRBJ2-1; TRBD2 aligns across 7 bases. CDR3 DNA: TGCAGTGCTGGAGCTCCTTTTGTTTGGGCTAGCGGTTCCAATGAGCAGTTCTTC. This sequence encodes CSAGAPFVWASGSNEQFF.